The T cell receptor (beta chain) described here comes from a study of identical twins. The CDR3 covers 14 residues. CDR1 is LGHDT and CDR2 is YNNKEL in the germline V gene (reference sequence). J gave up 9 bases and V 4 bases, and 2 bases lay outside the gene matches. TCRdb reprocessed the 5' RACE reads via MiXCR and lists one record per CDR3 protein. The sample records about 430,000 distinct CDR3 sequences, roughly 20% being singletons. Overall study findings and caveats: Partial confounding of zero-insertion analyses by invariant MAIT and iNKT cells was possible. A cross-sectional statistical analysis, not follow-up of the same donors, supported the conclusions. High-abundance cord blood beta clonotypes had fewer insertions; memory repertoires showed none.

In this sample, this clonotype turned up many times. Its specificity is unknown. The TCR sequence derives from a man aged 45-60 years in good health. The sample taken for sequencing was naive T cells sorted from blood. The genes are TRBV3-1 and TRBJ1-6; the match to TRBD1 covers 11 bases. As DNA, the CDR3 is TGTGCCAGCAGCCGAGGGACAGGGGGTTCACCCCTCCACTTT. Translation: CASSRGTGGSPLHF.